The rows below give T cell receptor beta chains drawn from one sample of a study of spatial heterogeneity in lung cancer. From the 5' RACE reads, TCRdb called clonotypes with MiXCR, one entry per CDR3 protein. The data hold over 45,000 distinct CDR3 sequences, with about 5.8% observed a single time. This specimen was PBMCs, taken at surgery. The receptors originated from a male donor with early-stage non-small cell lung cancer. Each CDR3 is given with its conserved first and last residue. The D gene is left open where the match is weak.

CDR3 protein: CASSLAGQGPYGYTF
J gene: TRBJ1-2
D gene: TRBD1
V gene: TRBV7-2

CDR3 protein: CASTPSGLTDTQYF
J gene: TRBJ2-3
D gene: TRBD2
V gene: TRBV6-6

CDR3 protein: CASSQVGGAETQYF
J gene: TRBJ2-5
D gene: NA
V gene: TRBV4-2

CDR3 protein: CASSWRTIDEQFF
J gene: TRBJ2-1
D gene: NA
V gene: TRBV7-9

CDR3 protein: CASGRNFEQFF
J gene: TRBJ2-1
D gene: NA
V gene: TRBV19

CDR3 protein: CASSPGGGGQPQHF
J gene: TRBJ1-5
D gene: NA
V gene: TRBV5-1

CDR3 protein: CSVEDPRGGPSGNTIYF
J gene: TRBJ1-3
D gene: NA
V gene: TRBV29-1

CDR3 protein: CASRPQGGESNQPQHF
J gene: TRBJ1-5
D gene: NA
V gene: TRBV10-2

CDR3 protein: CSGEKGAGTDTQYF
J gene: TRBJ2-3
D gene: TRBD1
V gene: TRBV29-1

CDR3 protein: CASREGTGGHNEQFF
J gene: TRBJ2-1
D gene: TRBD1
V gene: TRBV6-1

CDR3 protein: CASREGTASGNTIYF
J gene: TRBJ1-3
D gene: NA
V gene: TRBV7-9

CDR3 protein: CRAGTGGRSPLHF
J gene: TRBJ1-6
D gene: TRBD1
V gene: TRBV20-1

CDR3 protein: CASSFAGGPDEQFF
J gene: TRBJ2-1
D gene: TRBD2
V gene: TRBV11-2

CDR3 protein: CASSRLQGSYGYTF
J gene: TRBJ1-2
D gene: NA
V gene: TRBV28

CDR3 protein: CASSGTGDQPQHF
J gene: TRBJ1-5
D gene: TRBD1
V gene: TRBV7-9

CDR3 protein: CSARDPQSSYNEQFF
J gene: TRBJ2-1
D gene: NA
V gene: TRBV20-1

CDR3 protein: CASSQLAYEQYF
J gene: TRBJ2-7
D gene: NA
V gene: TRBV3-1

CDR3 protein: CASTPDRARQYF
J gene: TRBJ2-7
D gene: TRBD1
V gene: TRBV28

CDR3 protein: CASTWSRESSYNEQFF
J gene: TRBJ2-1
D gene: NA
V gene: TRBV27

CDR3 protein: CASSEIWGGHEKLFF
J gene: TRBJ1-4
D gene: NA
V gene: TRBV25-1

CDR3 protein: CASSYGRAQELFF
J gene: TRBJ2-2
D gene: NA
V gene: TRBV6-5

CDR3 protein: CASSFRGQGPSEQYF
J gene: TRBJ2-7
D gene: TRBD1
V gene: TRBV7-9

CDR3 protein: CSARPLQGRGETQYF
J gene: TRBJ2-5
D gene: TRBD1
V gene: TRBV20-1

CDR3 protein: CASARVNQPQHF
J gene: TRBJ1-5
D gene: NA
V gene: TRBV19

CDR3 protein: CASSLRRVHEQFF
J gene: TRBJ2-1
D gene: NA
V gene: TRBV11-2

CDR3 protein: CAVKSSGMYNEQFF
J gene: TRBJ2-1
D gene: TRBD2
V gene: TRBV7-6

CDR3 protein: CASSSRLAGGYEQFF
J gene: TRBJ2-1
D gene: TRBD2
V gene: TRBV11-2

CDR3 protein: CASSLGTSGLNEQFF
J gene: TRBJ2-1
D gene: TRBD2
V gene: TRBV11-2

CDR3 protein: CSARERRDPYNEQFF
J gene: TRBJ2-1
D gene: NA
V gene: TRBV20-1

CDR3 protein: CASSARTGITDTQYF
J gene: TRBJ2-3
D gene: TRBD1
V gene: TRBV7-9

CDR3 protein: CASSSTGGNTEAFF
J gene: TRBJ1-1
D gene: TRBD1
V gene: TRBV7-6

CDR3 protein: CSAGRKNQPQHF
J gene: TRBJ1-5
D gene: NA
V gene: TRBV20-1

CDR3 protein: CSVRFQGRGYTF
J gene: TRBJ1-2
D gene: NA
V gene: TRBV29-1

CDR3 protein: CASSPLGDSRGVYAVGTEAFF
J gene: TRBJ1-1
D gene: NA
V gene: TRBV12-3/TRBV12-4

CDR3 protein: CASSPRPSTDTQYF
J gene: TRBJ2-3
D gene: NA
V gene: TRBV19

CDR3 protein: CASSFVGSGGNTIYF
J gene: TRBJ1-3
D gene: NA
V gene: TRBV5-6

CDR3 protein: CASSLFGYEQYF
J gene: TRBJ2-7
D gene: NA
V gene: TRBV7-2

CDR3 protein: CASSTQTGFSNYGYTF
J gene: TRBJ1-2
D gene: TRBD1
V gene: TRBV28

CDR3 protein: CASRGTGLARDTQYF
J gene: TRBJ2-3
D gene: TRBD2
V gene: TRBV6-2/TRBV6-3

CDR3 protein: CASSETSGSYNEQFF
J gene: TRBJ2-1
D gene: TRBD2
V gene: TRBV12-3/TRBV12-4

CDR3 protein: CASISYNEQFF
J gene: TRBJ2-1
D gene: NA
V gene: TRBV19

CDR3 protein: CASTIASRVYEQFF
J gene: TRBJ2-1
D gene: NA
V gene: TRBV11-1

CDR3 protein: CSAREGPTGYSNQPQHF
J gene: TRBJ1-5
D gene: NA
V gene: TRBV20-1

CDR3 protein: CASSQGYYEQYF
J gene: TRBJ2-7
D gene: NA
V gene: TRBV7-2

CDR3 protein: CASSSGTSGRADTQYF
J gene: TRBJ2-3
D gene: TRBD2
V gene: TRBV7-2

CDR3 protein: CASSDYRDRTNYGYTF
J gene: TRBJ1-2
D gene: TRBD1
V gene: TRBV5-5

CDR3 protein: CASSVAPKWGGQETQYF
J gene: TRBJ2-5
D gene: TRBD2
V gene: TRBV9